This note documents a single TCR beta chain sequence. What it binds is unknown. This specimen comes from a study of OX40 agonist ivuxolimab in advanced cancers. The study's findings and limits: Patients who responded partially at 0.1-3.0 mg/kg showed clonal expansion ranking among the lowest. Antigen targets of the expanded peripheral T cells went undetermined. Low levels of normalized T-cell clonal expansion also appeared in some nonresponders.

Germline CDR1 MRHNA, CDR2 SNTAGT. With V trimmed by 6 bases and J by 9 bases, 8 bases remained unmatched. The CDR3 is made up of 15 amino acids. The table came from immunoSEQ multiplex PCR; TCRdb's copy has only in-frame clones and leaves some out. The sample shows approximately 100,000 clones, about 90% of them seen only once. The sequence came from an adult with an advanced solid tumor such as melanoma, head and neck, liver or kidney cancer. The chain is built from TRBV6-4 and TRBJ2-5; 15 bases align to TRBD2. The source material was CD4+ or CD8+ T cells sorted from blood, sampled in a trial of the OX40 agonist ivuxolimab. CDR3 DNA: TGTGCCAGCAGCCCCACCGGACTAGCGGGGGGGCCCCAGTACTTC. Its translation: CASSPTGLAGGPQYF.